These T cell receptor beta chains were read from a single sample in a study of T cells after yellow fever vaccination. In TCRdb, the 5' RACE reads were re-called with MiXCR into one record per CDR3 protein. This sample yields some 110,000 distinct CDR3 sequences, of which roughly 6.8% are seen a single time; approximately 2.7% belongs to the top ten. Sequencing used CD4+ T cells sorted from PBMCs, obtained 35 to 50 days after the first yellow fever vaccination. All receptors come from a man in his late teens or twenties who received the YFV17D yellow fever vaccine. Each CDR3 is given with its conserved first and last residue. A D gene is named only where the DNA matches it firmly. Size values are once, few and many counts, or a class for expanded clones, and some rows have none.

TRBJ2-5,TRBV4-1,.,14,many,CASSQVVRYSTQYF,TGCGCCAGCAGCCAAGTTGTCCGCTACTCGACCCAGTACTTC
TRBJ2-2,TRBV11-3,TRBD1,15,many,CASSKGQGATGELFF,TGTGCCAGCAGCAAGGGACAGGGGGCTACCGGGGAGCTGTTTTTT
TRBJ2-3,TRBV7-2,.,18,many,CASSLFRGRGTSTDTQYF,TGTGCCAGCAGCTTATTTAGGGGGCGGGGGACCAGCACAGATACGCAGTATTTT
TRBJ2-5,TRBV28,TRBD2,14,many,CASSLAGVVETQYF,TGTGCCAGCAGTTTGGCGGGGGTGGTGGAGACCCAGTACTTC
TRBJ2-4,TRBV27,.,17,many,CASSSILHRDTKNIQYF,TGTGCCAGCAGTTCCATTTTACACCGGGACACAAAAAACATTCAGTACTTC
TRBJ2-3,TRBV12-3/TRBV12-4,TRBD1,16,many,CASSLWDSGTGKTQYF,TGTGCCAGCAGTCTGTGGGACTCAGGGACAGGCAAGACGCAGTATTTT
TRBJ2-1,TRBV9,.,16,.,CASSVSVGGPVNEQFF,TGTGCCAGCAGCGTATCGGTGGGGGGGCCTGTCAATGAGCAGTTCTTC
TRBJ2-5,TRBV27,.,14,many,CASSLSSAAWAQYF,TGTGCCAGCAGTTTATCGTCTGCCGCATGGGCCCAGTACTTC
TRBJ2-5,TRBV21-1,.,14,many,CASSTDLIQETQYF,TGTGCCAGCAGCACAGACTTGATCCAAGAGACCCAGTACTTC
TRBJ1-1,TRBV29-1,.,12,many,CSAGVPRTEAFF,TGCAGCGCAGGGGTTCCTAGGACTGAAGCTTTCTTT
TRBJ2-1,TRBV5-1,TRBD1,16,many,CASSLVPGQHYNEQFF,TGCGCCAGCAGCTTGGTACCGGGACAGCACTACAATGAGCAGTTCTTC
TRBJ1-6,TRBV5-1,.,14,many,CASSLQPSNSPLHF,TGCGCCAGCAGCTTGCAACCCTCTAATTCACCCCTCCACTTT
TRBJ2-3,TRBV10-3,.,12,many,CAISVGEYTQYF,TGTGCCATCAGTGTGGGGGAATATACGCAGTATTTT
TRBJ2-3,TRBV20-1,.,15,many,CSATSKGHPTDTQYF,TGCAGTGCCACCTCCAAGGGTCATCCCACAGATACGCAGTATTTT
TRBJ1-5,TRBV12-3/TRBV12-4,.,12,many,CASSPSVQPQHF,TGTGCCAGCAGTCCCTCCGTACAGCCCCAGCATTTT
TRBJ1-1,TRBV12-3/TRBV12-4,.,14,few,CASSLNPQGTEAFF,TGTGCCAGCAGTTTAAATCCACAGGGAACTGAAGCTTTCTTT
TRBJ2-7,TRBV2,TRBD2,14,many,CASSPMTSGGRQYF,TGTGCCAGCAGTCCTATGACTAGCGGGGGACGGCAGTACTTC
TRBJ2-3,TRBV6-2/TRBV6-3,.,14,few,CASSYSPSSDTQYF,TGTGCCAGCAGTTACTCGCCTAGCTCAGATACGCAGTATTTT
TRBJ2-3,TRBV10-3,.,15,many,CAISPGTPSTDTQYF,TGTGCCATCAGCCCCGGGACACCTAGCACAGATACGCAGTATTTT
TRBJ1-4,TRBV20-1,.,16,.,CSARDNGDGVREKLFF,TGCAGTGCTAGAGATAATGGGGACGGCGTGCGCGAAAAACTGTTTTTT
TRBJ2-1,TRBV7-2,TRBD1,12,many,CATGTAYNEQFF,TGTGCCACCGGGACAGCTTACAATGAGCAGTTCTTC
TRBJ2-1,TRBV20-1,TRBD1,16,many,CSAISPDRGSYNEQFF,TGCAGTGCTATCTCCCCGGACAGGGGCTCCTACAATGAGCAGTTCTTC
TRBJ2-2,TRBV5-1,.,15,many,CASSLAGLFTGELFF,TGCGCCAGCAGCTTGGCCGGCCTATTCACCGGGGAGCTGTTTTTT
TRBJ1-4,TRBV4-3,.,14,many,CASSQDREDEKLFF,TGCGCCAGCAGCCAAGACAGGGAGGATGAAAAACTGTTTTTT
TRBJ1-4,TRBV7-2,TRBD1,14,many,CASSWDRGSEKLFF,TGTGCCAGCAGCTGGGACAGGGGAAGCGAAAAACTGTTTTTT
TRBJ1-5,TRBV7-8,TRBD1,13,few,CASSRTGDQPQHF,TGTGCCAGCAGCCGCACAGGGGATCAGCCCCAGCATTTT
TRBJ1-2,TRBV12-3/TRBV12-4,TRBD1,14,many,CASSSGTGPYGYTF,TGTGCCAGCAGCTCCGGGACAGGGCCTTATGGCTACACCTTC
TRBJ2-6,TRBV20-1,.,13,many,CSATLPGANVLTF,TGCAGTGCCACTCTCCCTGGGGCCAACGTCCTGACTTTC
TRBJ2-4,TRBV14,TRBD1,13,many,CASSQGQGTLGYF,TGTGCCAGCAGCCAAGGACAGGGCACCCTCGGATACTTC
TRBJ2-3,TRBV6-5,TRBD1,15,many,CASSYTRQGAGTQYF,TGTGCCAGCAGTTACACGCGACAGGGAGCAGGTACGCAGTATTTT
TRBJ1-2,TRBV6-1,TRBD1,15,many,CASSEGTGGLYGYTF,TGTGCCAGCAGTGAAGGGACAGGGGGCCTCTATGGCTACACCTTC
TRBJ2-7,TRBV7-2,TRBD1,14,many,CASSWGQSSYEQYF,TGTGCCAGCAGCTGGGGACAGTCCTCCTACGAGCAGTACTTC
TRBJ2-2,TRBV2,.,14,many,CASSESVGDRELFF,TGTGCCAGCAGTGAATCGGTGGGGGACCGGGAGCTGTTTTTT
TRBJ2-3,TRBV10-3,.,15,many,CAIRQDRAVTDTQYF,TGTGCCATCAGGCAAGACCGAGCAGTCACAGATACGCAGTATTTT
TRBJ1-1,TRBV6-1,.,12,many,CASSVRNTEAFF,TGTGCCAGCAGTGTAAGGAACACTGAAGCTTTCTTT
TRBJ2-5,TRBV5-1,.,13,many,CASSGGGMETQYF,TGCGCCAGCAGCGGCGGAGGGATGGAGACCCAGTACTTC
TRBJ1-5,TRBV18,.,12,many,CASSPGYQPQHF,TGTGCCAGCTCGCCAGGGTACCAGCCCCAGCATTTT
TRBJ2-5,TRBV5-1,.,13,many,CASSGGSGETQYF,TGCGCCAGCAGCGGGGGAAGCGGGGAGACCCAGTACTTC
TRBJ1-6,TRBV12-3/TRBV12-4,TRBD1,17,.,CASSQQDRSSYNSPLHF,TGTGCCAGCAGCCAACAGGACAGGAGCTCCTATAATTCACCCCTCCACTTT
TRBJ1-2,TRBV5-4,.,14,.,CASSLEGRGYGYTF,TGTGCCAGCAGCTTGGAAGGGCGGGGGTATGGCTACACCTTC
TRBJ2-2,TRBV11-2,TRBD2,18,many,CASSSPQRGASNTGELFF,TGTGCCAGCAGCTCCCCTCAGCGGGGGGCATCGAACACCGGGGAGCTGTTTTTT
TRBJ2-5,TRBV12-3/TRBV12-4,.,14,many,CASSFNSRGETQYF,TGTGCCAGCAGTTTCAACTCCAGAGGCGAGACCCAGTACTTC